Listed below are T cell receptor beta chains from one sample, sequenced in a study of regulatory T cells in long-lasting Graves disease. TCRdb itself ran the multiplex PCR reads through MiXCR, one entry per CDR3 protein. The data show approximately 470,000 distinct CDR3 sequences, around 15% seen once. Separately, the same data were catalogued under a study of T cells in Graves' hyperthyroidism and ophthalmopathy.

Source: peripheral blood mononuclear cells (PBMCs), taken at new diagnosis, from a patient treated with antithyroid drugs. The receptors were sampled from a man in his forties with Graves disease. The CDR3 runs from the conserved cysteine through the conserved F or W. A D gene is named only where the DNA matches it firmly. Clone size is stated in some rows and not others, as once, few, many or a class when expanded.

TRBD2,TRBV4-1,-,TRBJ2-7,CASSSQRGYEQYF,TGCGCCAGCAGCTCTCAGCGGGGTTACGAGCAGTACTTC
-,TRBV7-2,many,TRBJ2-1,CASSFSSSGPEQFF,TGTGCCAGCAGCTTTTCTAGTTCCGGGCCTGAGCAGTTCTTC
TRBD2,TRBV27,few,TRBJ2-7,CASSLFASGGSYEQYF,TGTGCCAGCAGTTTATTCGCTAGCGGGGGCTCCTACGAGCAGTACTTC
-,TRBV29-1,few,TRBJ2-6,CSGRDPGANVLTF,TGCAGCGGGAGGGATCCCGGGGCCAACGTCCTGACTTTC
TRBD1,TRBV20-1,many,TRBJ2-7,CSATTGTGAYEQYF,TGCAGTGCTACAACCGGGACAGGGGCTTACGAGCAGTACTTC
TRBD2,TRBV2,-,TRBJ2-1,CASGGTSGNHNEQFF,TGTGCCAGCGGAGGGACTAGCGGAAATCACAATGAGCAGTTCTTC
TRBD1,TRBV20-1,many,TRBJ1-2,CSADDRGLNYGYTF,TGCAGTGCAGACGACAGGGGCCTTAACTATGGCTACACCTTC
TRBD2,TRBV20-1,-,TRBJ2-2,CSAGTSGSLAGELFF,TGCAGTGCTGGGACTAGCGGGAGTCTCGCCGGGGAGCTGTTTTTT
TRBD2,TRBV5-1,many,TRBJ2-1,CASSLGLAGVRDEQFF,TGCGCCAGCAGCTTGGGACTAGCGGGAGTCAGGGATGAGCAGTTCTTC
TRBD2,TRBV13,many,TRBJ2-3,CAGSRGGVATQYF,TGTGCCGGATCACGGGGGGGGGTAGCTACGCAGTATTTT
-,TRBV3-1,many,TRBJ2-5,CASSQVTRAQETQYF,TGTGCCAGCAGCCAAGTCACTAGAGCCCAAGAGACCCAGTACTTC
-,TRBV12-3/TRBV12-4,many,TRBJ1-1,CASSLSAGRIAEAFF,TGTGCCAGCAGTTTAAGTGCAGGGCGCATCGCTGAAGCTTTCTTT
-,TRBV18,many,TRBJ2-5,CASSPESWETQYF,TGTGCCAGCTCACCTGAGAGTTGGGAGACCCAGTACTTC
TRBD2,TRBV6-1,many,TRBJ2-7,CASSEAYIVAGAYEQYF,TGTGCCAGCAGTGAAGCCTACATCGTAGCGGGAGCCTACGAGCAGTACTTC
TRBD1,TRBV28,many,TRBJ2-7,CASSYRDRGVGEQYF,TGTGCCAGCAGCTACCGGGACAGGGGGGTGGGCGAGCAGTACTTC
TRBD2,TRBV7-8,many,TRBJ2-7,CASSLALAGGPSSYEQYF,TGTGCCAGCAGCTTAGCGCTAGCGGGAGGGCCAAGCTCCTACGAGCAGTACTTC
-,TRBV6-1,-,TRBJ2-7,CAGSRLDSYEQYF,TGTGCCGGCAGCCGCTTGGACAGCTACGAGCAGTACTTC
TRBD2,TRBV12-3/TRBV12-4,-,TRBJ2-5,CASSLLTGGPETQYF,TGTGCCAGCAGTTTATTGACGGGAGGGCCTGAGACCCAGTACTTC
-,TRBV12-3/TRBV12-4,many,TRBJ1-2,CASSRTYGGYTF,TGTGCCAGCAGTCGGACGTATGGTGGCTACACCTTC
-,TRBV7-8,many,TRBJ1-1,CASSLEAGRGDTEAFF,TGTGCCAGCAGCTTAGAAGCAGGCAGGGGTGATACTGAAGCTTTCTTT
-,TRBV27,-,TRBJ2-7,CASRARTEGSYEQYF,TGTGCCAGCAGGGCCCGGACAGAGGGCTCCTACGAGCAGTACTTC
TRBD2,TRBV29-1,-,TRBJ2-1,CSVEGQETSVYNEQFF,TGCAGCGTTGAAGGTCAGGAGACTAGCGTATACAATGAGCAGTTCTTC
-,TRBV20-1,-,TRBJ2-3,CSASKIAEGTTDTQYF,TGCAGTGCTAGCAAGATCGCGGAGGGTACCACAGATACGCAGTATTTT
-,TRBV14,-,TRBJ2-7,CASSQNVRRSRASYEQYF,TGTGCCAGCAGCCAGAACGTCAGGCGGAGCAGGGCGTCTTACGAGCAGTACTTC
TRBD1,TRBV9,-,TRBJ2-6,CASSVGDSSGANVLTF,TGTGCCAGCAGCGTAGGGGACAGCTCTGGGGCCAACGTCCTGACTTTC
-,TRBV5-1,many,TRBJ1-1,CASSTEGLRTEAFF,TGCGCCAGCAGCACAGAGGGGTTGCGCACTGAAGCTTTCTTT
-,TRBV4-1,few,TRBJ2-7,CASSQAPGSVRQEQYF,TGCGCCAGCAGCCAAGCTCCGGGGTCTGTCCGTCAGGAGCAGTACTTC
-,TRBV6-1,many,TRBJ2-5,CASSPDRGPKLPQYF,TGTGCCAGCAGTCCCGATCGGGGTCCTAAATTGCCCCAGTACTTC
-,TRBV29-1,-,TRBJ2-7,CSVFDYEQYF,TGCAGCGTTTTTGACTACGAGCAGTACTTC
-,TRBV7-9,many,TRBJ2-7,CASSLSLAPGSYEQYF,TGTGCCAGCAGCTTATCCCTAGCTCCCGGCTCCTACGAGCAGTACTTC
-,TRBV29-1,many,TRBJ1-1,CSVSQRNTEAFF,TGCAGCGTTTCCCAGAGGAACACTGAAGCTTTCTTT
TRBD1,TRBV7-9,few,TRBJ1-1,CASSQTGQGFPEAFF,TGTGCCAGCAGCCAGACAGGACAGGGCTTCCCTGAAGCTTTCTTT
-,TRBV19,-,TRBJ1-1,CASSIATQPNTEAFF,TGTGCCAGTAGTATAGCGACACAGCCCAACACTGAAGCTTTCTTT
TRBD1,TRBV4-2,few,TRBJ2-7,CASSQGGQGAQEQYF,TGTGCCAGCAGCCAAGGAGGACAGGGGGCGCAGGAGCAGTACTTC
TRBD1,TRBV29-1,many,TRBJ1-2,CSARTGSYGYTF,TGCAGCGCTAGGACAGGGAGCTATGGCTACACCTTC
TRBD2,TRBV12-3/TRBV12-4,-,TRBJ2-3,CASSVKEGGSGTDTQYF,TGTGCCAGCAGCGTCAAGGAGGGCGGGAGCGGCACAGATACGCAGTATTTT
-,TRBV2,many,TRBJ2-3,CASGVFQGDTQYF,TGTGCCAGCGGGGTTTTCCAAGGGGATACGCAGTATTTT
-,TRBV12-3/TRBV12-4,many,TRBJ1-2,CASSRWGGPYGYTF,TGTGCCAGCAGTCGTTGGGGAGGTCCCTATGGCTACACCTTC